Shown below are 18 T cell receptor beta chains from a single sample sequenced in a study of blood T cells in healthy people across ages. Primers used in a second PCR of roughly 6 to 12 cycles were a sample-barcoded 5' primer and a J-beta primer mix. Each CDR3 protein gets one entry after TCRdb re-called the 5' RACE reads with MiXCR. This table holds over 1,500,000 distinct CDR3 sequences, roughly two fifths found once. Sequencing used blood. These receptor sequences come from a human donor in good health.

The chain combines TRBV4-1 with TRBJ2-3; 11 positions agree with TRBD2. This CDR3 region has 19 residues. The germline gives CDR1 MGHRA, CDR2 YSYEKL. Trimming cost V 1 base and J 1 base; bases outside gene matches: 10. CDR3 loop: CASSQVSLAGGTRTDTQYF. The CDR3 DNA follows: TGCGCCAGCAGCCAAGTATCGCTAGCGGGGGGTACCCGCACAGATACGCAGTATTTT.

The table lists this clonotype with a few counts. The J gene is TRBJ2-1, the V gene TRBV6-2 or TRBV6-3, with 7 bases lining up with TRBD2. V lost 10 bases to trimming and J lost 0 bases; unmatched junction nucleotides: 12. Per germline, CDR1 MNHEY and CDR2 SVGEGT. The CDR3 length is 16 residues. This chain's CDR3 is CATTSTSSGSYNEQFF. The CDR3 DNA sequence: TGTGCCACCACTTCGACTAGCTCTGGCTCCTACAATGAGCAGTTCTTC.

This clonotype was detected a few times. The DNA of the CDR3 is TGTGCCAGCTTTCTTCGTCGGGACGAGCAGTACTTC. Amino acid sequence: CASFLRRDEQYF. The V call is TRBV7-2, the J call TRBJ2-7; D is unresolved. The germline V gene has CDR1 SGHTA and CDR2 FQGNSA. The CDR3 runs to 12 residues. V lost 8 bases and J 5 bases, leaving 13 bases between the germline ends.

The table lists this clonotype with a few counts. The chain employs TRBV29-1 and TRBJ2-1; either TRBD1 or TRBD2 may fit D (5 bases each). The CDR3 totals 12 residues. Germline CDR1 reads SQVTM; CDR2 reads ANQGSEA. The CDR3 sequence: CTGASSYNEQFF. CDR3 nucleotides: TGCACCGGGGCTAGCTCCTACAATGAGCAGTTCTTC.

The gene calls are TRBV20-1 and TRBJ2-5; D possibly uses TRBD1 or TRBD2 (5 bases each). There are 14 residues in the CDR3. V lost 6 bases, J lost 2 bases, and 16 bases lay in between. In germline, CDR1 is DFQATT, CDR2 SNEGSKA (reference sequence). In nucleotides, the CDR3 is TGCAGTGCCTATCGTATTTGGGGGCAAGAGACCCAGTACTTC. Translating it yields CSAYRIWGQETQYF.

The chain employs TRBV20-1 and TRBJ1-2; D is perhaps TRBD1 (5 bases). The germline V and J ends were trimmed by 6 bases and 6 bases, with 14 bases remaining between them. Looked up from germline, CDR1 is DFQATT and CDR2 is SNEGSKA (reference sequence). This CDR3 spans 12 amino acids. This CDR3 reads CSAPRLGHGYTF. CDR3 in DNA: TGCAGTGCCCCGAGACTGGGGCATGGCTACACCTTC.

This clonotype appeared a few times. The chain joins TRBV4-3 to TRBJ2-3; D call uncertain. Between the trimmed V and J ends, which lost 0 bases and 1 base, there was a span of 8 bases. Per germline, CDR1 LGHNA and CDR2 YSLEER. The CDR3 runs to 15 residues. CDR3: CASSQDLQGTDTQYF. CDR3 nucleotide sequence: TGCGCCAGCAGCCAAGATCTCCAGGGCACAGATACGCAGTATTTT.

As to this clonotype: One end of the junction fails to match germline, which may point to a read error. The chain couples TRBV7-7 to TRBJ2-5, with D perhaps matching TRBD2 (5 bases). The CDR3 is 14 residues long. Germline V gives CDR1 SSHAT, CDR2 FNYEAQ (reference sequence). The CDR3 nucleotides are TGTGCTAGCAGCCCAAGAGCGGATCAAGAGACCCAGTACTTC. Protein sequence: CASSPRADQETQYF. The whole variable domain, remainder taken from reference TRBV7-7 and TRBJ2-5, is GAGVSQSPRYKVTKRGQDVTLRCDPISSHATLYWYQQALGQGPEFLTYFNYEAQPDKSGLPSDRFSAERPEGSISTLTIQRTEQRDSAMYRCASSPRADQETQYFGPGTRLLVL.

The rearrangement joins TRBV4-2 to TRBJ2-4; D perhaps matches TRBD2 (6 bases). This CDR3 contains 17 residues. Trimming pared 3 bases from V and 2 bases from J, leaving 17 bases between. Per the germline V gene, CDR1 is LGHNA and CDR2 is YNFKEQ. The CDR3 DNA reads TGTGCCAGCAGCCATGGGGGGAGGTCCTCCTCCAAAAACATTCAGTACTTC. Residues: CASSHGGRSSSKNIQYF.

The table lists this clonotype with many counts. V usage is TRBV29-1 and J usage is TRBJ2-5; D may be TRBD2 (5 bases). V lost 4 bases and J lost 7, with 13 bases in between. The CDR3 runs to 12 residues. Germline V CDR1 and CDR2: SQVTM, ANQGSEA. CDR3 coding DNA: TGCAGCGTTGTTGAGGGTGGTGGGACCCAGTACTTC. This codes for CSVVEGGGTQYF.

This clonotype was counted a few times. The V gene is TRBV12-3 or TRBV12-4, the J gene TRBJ1-5; the D is unclear. The V gene lost 7 bases and the J gene lost 9 bases, with 19 bases spanning the gap. The CDR3 sequence is 14 residues long. CDR3 nucleotide sequence: TGTGCCAGCACCGAAATGGGCCCCCAAACGCCCCAGCATTTT. Its translation: CASTEMGPQTPQHF.

This clonotype showed up just a few times. Germline and junction disagree at one end, which may indicate a read error. V usage is TRBV12-3 or TRBV12-4 and J usage is TRBJ1-2; D perhaps matches TRBD1 (5 bases). This CDR3 spans 15 amino acids. The CDR3 sequence: CASSPIPGRKRGCTF. DNA of the CDR3: TGTGCCAGCAGCCCCATTCCGGGACGGAAGAGAGGCTGCACCTTC.

The chain couples TRBV10-3 to TRBJ2-7, with D maybe TRBD2 (5 bases). The CDR3 runs 14 residues. Trimming pared 4 bases from V and 0 bases from J, leaving 10 bases between. Germline CDR1 is ENHRY and CDR2 is SYGVKD. In DNA, the CDR3 is TGTGCCATCAGTGCCGGACTGAACTCCTACGAGCAGTACTTC. Encoded protein: CAISAGLNSYEQYF.

This chain's CDR3 is CASRAEGHHTYEQYF. CDR3 DNA: TGTGCCAGCAGAGCGGAAGGCCACCATACTTACGAGCAGTACTTC. The chain couples TRBV12-3 or TRBV12-4 to TRBJ2-7, with D perhaps TRBD2 (5 bases). The CDR3 loop spans 15 amino acids. Trimming removed 6 bases from V and 4 bases from J, with 19 bases in between.

The chain joins TRBV2 to TRBJ1-2, with D possibly being TRBD1 (6 bases). The CDR3 sequence is 12 residues long. V was trimmed by 9 bases and J by 6 bases, leaving 14 bases between them. Germline CDR1 SNHLY, CDR2 FYNNEI. CDR3 sequence: CARYQGFHGYTF. DNA of the CDR3: TGTGCCAGATACCAGGGGTTTCATGGCTACACCTTC.

This clonotype came up a few times. This chain uses TRBV11-1 with TRBJ2-7, with D possibly matching TRBD1 (6 bases). This CDR3 contains 15 residues. Germline assignment: CDR1 SGHAT and CDR2 FQDESV (reference sequence). Trimming removed 1 base from V and 3 bases from J, with 13 bases in between. CDR3 region: CASSLDLDRFYEQYF. In DNA form, the CDR3 reads TGTGCCAGCAGCTTAGACTTGGACAGATTCTACGAGCAGTACTTC.

The chain has TRBV4-1 and TRBJ1-5, with a possible D match to TRBD1 (6 bases). Trimming took 5 bases from V and 9 from J, leaving 23 bases between them. The germline CDR1 and CDR2 sequences are MGHRA and YSYEKL. This CDR3 comprises 16 residues. The CDR3 region is CASSEGLDSAGWPQHF. The CDR3 coding sequence is TGCGCCAGCAGCGAAGGGTTGGACAGCGCGGGTTGGCCCCAGCATTTT.

There are a few counts of this clonotype. This chain connects TRBV6-5 to TRBJ1-2; the match to TRBD1 covers 8 bases. Germline V gene sequence: CDR1 MNHEY, CDR2 SVGAGI. After removal of 4 bases from V and 6 bases from J, the junction contained 22 bases not matched to a gene. The CDR3 totals 19 residues. This chain's CDR3 is CASSFFGRTGPSSPHGYTF. The CDR3 DNA reads TGTGCCAGCAGTTTCTTCGGAAGGACAGGGCCATCATCCCCTCATGGCTACACCTTC.